A single sample is the source of the 31 T cell receptor beta chains below, sequenced in a study of T cell repertoires in cytomegalovirus infection. MiXCR, run by TCRdb on the reads, gives a single entry per CDR3 protein. The sample has about 100,000 distinct CDR3 sequences, about 25% seen once. Material for sequencing was CD8+ T cells from PBMCs. The source is a human donor in good health (CMV status not recorded). Some clones in this sample may be carry-over from other donors' samples.

The chain links TRBV5-1 to TRBJ2-7; the match to TRBD2 covers 8 bases. CDR3 length: 14 residues. V was clipped by 0 bases and J by 6 bases; unmatched bases: 5. Per the germline V gene, CDR1 is SGHRS and CDR2 is YFSETQ. The CDR3 protein is CASSLVTLAGEQYF. CDR3 sequence (DNA): TGCGCCAGCAGCTTGGTCACTCTAGCGGGCGAGCAGTACTTC.

This clonotype was observed a handful of times. The genes are TRBV12-5 and TRBJ1-3, with a tentative D call TRBD1 (5 bases). This CDR3 region has 15 residues. Trimming pared 7 bases from V and 2 bases from J, leaving 15 bases between. Germline V gene lookup returns CDR1 LGHNT and CDR2 FRNRAP. The CDR3 loop reads CASASWGLAGNTIYF. CDR3 DNA: TGTGCTAGTGCAAGCTGGGGCTTGGCTGGAAACACCATATATTTT.

CDR3 DNA: TGTGCTAGTGGTCCCCCCCGGGGGCCGATCACAGATACGCAGTATTTT. This translates into CASGPPRGPITDTQYF. This chain connects TRBV12-5 to TRBJ2-3, with D perhaps given as TRBD1 or TRBD2 (6 bases each). Germline CDR1 and CDR2: LGHNT and FRNRAP. Trimming took off 5 bases at V and 2 bases at J, with 17 bases between the two ends. The CDR3 spans 16 residues.

The sample holds many counts of this clonotype. V is TRBV7-2 and J is TRBJ2-3, with D maybe TRBD2 (7 bases). Trimming took off 5 bases at V and 1 base at J, with 13 bases between the two ends. This CDR3 has 15 amino acids. Germline CDR1 is SGHTA and CDR2 is FQGNSA. The CDR3 coding sequence is TGTGCCAGCAGCCCGCGGGGGCGCGGCACAGATACGCAGTATTTT. Its translation: CASSPRGRGTDTQYF.

The chain recombines TRBV14 with TRBJ2-1; 13 bases line up with TRBD2. Unmatched junction bases numbered 13, after V lost 5 bases and J lost 3 bases. Germline assignment: CDR1 SGHDN and CDR2 FVKESK. This CDR3 has 19 residues. The CDR3 here is CASSGSGLAGPYFYNEQFF. The CDR3 nucleotides read TGTGCCAGCAGCGGGTCGGGACTAGCGGGGCCTTACTTCTACAATGAGCAGTTCTTC.

The chain recombines TRBV5-6 with TRBJ2-1; D is unclear. The CDR3 length is 13 residues. The germline V gene has CDR1 SGHDT and CDR2 YYEEEE. V lost 5 bases and J lost 5, with 11 bases in between. The DNA for the CDR3 is TGTGCCAGCAGTTCCGGGCCGAACAATGAGCAGTTCTTC. Translation gives CASSSGPNNEQFF. The variable domain in full, completed from reference TRBV5-6 and TRBJ2-1, reads DAGVTQSPTHLIKTRGQQVTLRCSPKSGHDTVSWYQQALGQGPQFIFQYYEEEERQRGNFPDRFSGHQFPNYSSELNVNALLLGDSALYLCASSSGPNNEQFFGPGTRLTVL.

A few counts support this clonotype. The rearrangement joins TRBV12-3 or TRBV12-4 to TRBJ2-1; no definite D call. This CDR3 spans 13 amino acids. V was cut by 1 base and J by 7 bases, with 8 bases left in between. The CDR3 DNA reads TGTGCCAGCAGTTTAGGCCCAGCGAATGAGCAGTTCTTC. Amino acids: CASSLGPANEQFF.

The chain joins TRBV10-3 to TRBJ2-3; D ambiguous. The germline V gene has CDR1 ENHRY and CDR2 SYGVKD. V shed 2 bases and J shed 4 bases, with 10 bases lying between them. The CDR3 covers 14 residues. DNA for the CDR3: TGTGCCATCAGTGAGGATCAGGCCCCAGATACGCAGTATTTT. Its translation: CAISEDQAPDTQYF.

The chain recombines TRBV20-1 with TRBJ2-4, with 7 bases fitting TRBD2. Germline trimming cut 1 base from V and 2 bases from J; bases unmatched to any gene: 8. Germline V gene data show CDR1 as DFQATT and CDR2 as SNEGSKA (reference sequence). This CDR3 spans 16 amino acids. As DNA, the CDR3 is TGCAGTGCTAGAGCATGGCGGGAGATTACCAAAAACATTCAGTACTTC. It specifies CSARAWREITKNIQYF.

This clonotype was counted a single time. The gene calls are TRBV11-2 and TRBJ2-1; 7 positions match TRBD2. Germline loops: CDR1 SGHAT, CDR2 FQNNGV. V gave up 3 bases and J gave up 4 bases; unmatched junction bases: 6. The CDR3 contains 15 residues. CDR3 nucleotides: TGTGCCAGCAGCTTTTTTGGGGGGGATTACAATGAGCAGTTCTTC. This sequence encodes CASSFFGGDYNEQFF.

The rearrangement links TRBV3-1 to TRBJ2-2; TRBD1 agrees at 11 bases. This CDR3 has 17 residues. The J segment lost 4 bases and the V segment lost 1 base, leaving 5 bases of the junction unmatched. From germline, CDR1 is LGHDT and CDR2 YNNKEL (reference sequence). The CDR3 here is CASSQGGQGAVTGELFF. The CDR3 bases are TGTGCCAGCAGCCAAGGCGGACAGGGGGCCGTCACCGGGGAGCTGTTTTTT.

This clonotype was seen more than once but under ten times. V and J are TRBV20-1 and TRBJ2-1; 12 bases match TRBD2. CDR1 and CDR2 from the germline V gene are DFQATT and SNEGSKA (reference sequence). This CDR3 region has 15 residues. V lost 3 bases and J lost 4; bases outside the gene matches: 4. CDR3 residues: CSASRLAGGYNEQFF. Written as DNA, the CDR3 is TGCAGTGCTAGTCGGCTAGCGGGAGGGTACAATGAGCAGTTCTTC.

The chain employs TRBV6-2 or TRBV6-3 and TRBJ2-1; the match to TRBD2 covers 10 bases. CDR3 length equals 18 residues. Germline V lookup: CDR1 MNHEY, CDR2 SVGEGT. The junction had 13 bases not matched to a gene; V was cut back by 2 bases and J by 6 bases. For the CDR3, the DNA is TGTGCCAGCAGTTACCACCCGCGCCAACTAGCGGGGAGCAATGAGCAGTTCTTC. This sequence encodes CASSYHPRQLAGSNEQFF.

This chain joins TRBV12-3 or TRBV12-4 and TRBJ2-2, with TRBD2 matching 10 bases. Unmatched junction bases numbered 8, after V lost 3 bases and J lost 7 bases. The CDR3 runs 16 residues. The CDR3 loop is CASSLEAGGPLGELFF. CDR3 DNA: TGTGCCAGCAGTTTGGAAGCGGGGGGGCCACTCGGGGAGCTGTTTTTT.

This clonotype was counted only a few times. The chain carries TRBV4-1 and TRBJ1-1; the D gene is possibly TRBD1 (5 bases). The CDR3 consists of 15 residues. V was trimmed by 1 base and J by 5 bases, leaving 14 bases between them. Germline CDR1 reads MGHRA; CDR2 reads YSYEKL. CDR3 residues: CASSQGDRRGTEAFF. For the CDR3, the DNA is TGCGCCAGCAGCCAAGGGGACCGGAGGGGAACTGAAGCTTTCTTT.

Note on this clonotype: This may be a read error, as it is one base from a much larger clone. The chain's CDR3 is CVSSVEGGTTDTQYF. CDR3 coding DNA: TGTGTCAGCAGCGTAGAGGGCGGAACCACAGATACGCAGTATTTT. The rearrangement joins TRBV9 to TRBJ2-3, with D possibly TRBD2 on 5 matching bases. CDR3 length: 15 amino acids. Germline lookup yields CDR1 SGDLS and CDR2 YYNGEE.

The chain couples TRBV19 to TRBJ1-5, with D maybe TRBD1 (6 bases). The CDR3 runs 16 residues. CDR1 and CDR2 (germline): LNHDA, SQIVND (reference sequence). Trimming stripped 3 bases from V and 3 bases from J, with 15 bases between. The CDR3 nucleotides are TGTGCCAGTAGTATCCCTTGGGGGGGCTACAATCAGCCCCAGCATTTT. Encoded protein: CASSIPWGGYNQPQHF.

This clonotype was recorded many times. The chain combines TRBV12-5 with TRBJ2-2; D perhaps matches TRBD1 (6 bases). Looked up from germline, CDR1 is LGHNT and CDR2 is FRNRAP. The V gene lost 5 bases and the J gene lost 4 bases, with 23 bases spanning the gap. The CDR3 length is 18 residues. The CDR3 spells CASGQTFVQGRGTGELFF. In DNA form, the CDR3 reads TGTGCTAGTGGTCAAACCTTTGTCCAGGGGCGCGGCACCGGGGAGCTGTTTTTT.

V is TRBV7-8 and J is TRBJ2-1; weak D call: TRBD2 (7 bases). Germline loops: CDR1 SGHVS, CDR2 FQNEAQ. CDR3 length: 15 residues. V lost 5 bases and J 9 bases, leaving 20 bases between the germline ends. The CDR3 reads CASSPSVGRGIEQFF. The CDR3 DNA reads TGTGCCAGCAGCCCTTCCGTTGGGAGGGGGATTGAGCAGTTCTTC.

This clonotype was seen a handful of times. The genes are TRBV28 and TRBJ2-4; no reliable D call. This CDR3 comprises 16 residues. Germline loops: CDR1 MDHEN, CDR2 SYDVKM. Trimming took 2 bases from V and 0 from J, leaving 11 bases between them. The CDR3 sequence is CASSLRGNLAKNIQYF. CDR3 bases: TGTGCCAGCAGTTTAAGAGGAAATCTAGCCAAAAACATTCAGTACTTC. Together with reference TRBV28 and TRBJ2-4, the CDR3 gives the full variable domain: DVKVTQSSRYLVKRTGEKVFLECVQDMDHENMFWYRQDPGLGLRLIYFSYDVKMKEKGDIPEGYSVSREKKERFSLILESASTNQTSMYLCASSLRGNLAKNIQYFGAGTRLSVL.

This chain joins TRBV30 and TRBJ2-3, with D perhaps matching TRBD1 or TRBD2 (6 bases each). The CDR3 totals 15 residues. Germline CDR1 reads GTSNPN; CDR2 reads SVGIG (reference sequence). V was cut by 2 bases and J by 0 bases, with 12 bases left in between. CDR3 protein: CAWSKGGSSTDTQYF. The DNA for the CDR3 is TGTGCCTGGAGTAAGGGGGGCTCTAGCACAGATACGCAGTATTTT.

This clonotype appeared a few times. This chain joins TRBV18 and TRBJ2-1; the match to TRBD2 covers 9 bases. The CDR3 spans 18 residues. The J segment lost 0 bases and the V segment lost 1 base, leaving 7 bases of the junction unmatched. Germline CDR1 KGHSH, CDR2 LQKENI. The CDR3 sequence is CASSPRASGTSSYNEQFF. The CDR3 DNA is TGTGCCAGCTCACCACGGGCTAGCGGGACGAGCTCCTACAATGAGCAGTTCTTC.

J is TRBJ2-3 and V is TRBV7-9; 8 bases agree with TRBD2. Trimming took 4 bases from V and 3 from J; bases not matched to a gene: 6. The CDR3 has 15 residues. Germline CDR1 is SEHNR and CDR2 is FQNEAQ (reference sequence). The CDR3 DNA reads TGTGCCAGCAGCTCAACTAGCGGAGTTACAGATACGCAGTATTTT. This encodes CASSSTSGVTDTQYF.

This clonotype was recorded many times. The gene calls are TRBV6-2 or TRBV6-3 and TRBJ2-7; maybe TRBD1 (5 bases). The CDR3 sequence is 14 residues long. V gave up 11 bases and J gave up 1 base, with 18 bases separating them. In germline, CDR1 is MNHEY, CDR2 SVGEGT. The CDR3 bases are TGTGCCGCCAGCCACTCACAGGATTCCTACGAGCAGTACTTC. It encodes CAASHSQDSYEQYF.

This clonotype was seen a few times. The CDR3 DNA reads as TGTGCCATCAGTGACGTAAGTGAAGCTTTCTTT. It translates to CAISDVSEAFF. This chain connects TRBV10-3 to TRBJ1-1, with D uncertain. Germline CDR1 and CDR2: ENHRY and SYGVKD. The CDR3 consists of 11 residues. V was trimmed by 3 bases and J by 7 bases, leaving 6 bases between them.

This clonotype was observed many times. The chain has TRBV18 and TRBJ2-7; possibly TRBD2 for D (5 bases). The germline V gene has CDR1 KGHSH and CDR2 LQKENI. V was trimmed by 3 bases and J by 5 bases, leaving 14 bases between them. This CDR3 contains 14 residues. The chain's CDR3 is CASSPREGLHEQYF. CDR3 DNA sequence: TGTGCCAGCTCACCTCGAGAGGGCCTCCACGAGCAGTACTTC.

This clonotype was detected only a few times. The J gene is TRBJ1-5, the V gene TRBV27; the D is unclear. Trimming removed 1 base at V and 2 bases at J, with 3 bases between. The CDR3 runs to 13 residues. Per germline, CDR1 MNHEY and CDR2 SMNVEV (reference sequence). The CDR3 DNA reads TGTGCCAGCAGTTTATTAGGCAATCAGCCCCAGCATTTT. It encodes CASSLLGNQPQHF.

In its sample, this clonotype was seen many times. This rearrangement joins TRBV11-2 to TRBJ2-2; 9 bases fit TRBD2. The junction had 13 bases not matched to a gene; V was cut back by 4 bases and J by 4 bases. Germline V lookup: CDR1 SGHAT, CDR2 FQNNGV. This CDR3 comprises 18 residues. CDR3 in amino acids: CASSSLWREGQVTGELFF. The DNA of the CDR3 is TGTGCCAGCAGCTCCTTGTGGCGGGAGGGCCAGGTCACCGGGGAGCTGTTTTTT. The whole variable domain, filled in from reference TRBV11-2 and TRBJ2-2, reads EAGVAQSPRYKIIEKRQSVAFWCNPISGHATLYWYQQILGQGPKLLIQFQNNGVVDDSQLPKDRFSAERLKGVDSTLKIQPAKLEDSAVYLCASSSLWREGQVTGELFFGEGSRLTVL.

This clonotype was counted many times. The chain is built from TRBV12-3 or TRBV12-4 and TRBJ2-2; TRBD2 matches 10 bases. This CDR3 contains 18 residues. J gave up 2 bases and V 0 bases, and 6 bases lay outside the gene matches. Here the CDR3 reads CASSLAPGLATNTGELFF. DNA for the CDR3: TGTGCCAGCAGTTTAGCGCCGGGACTAGCGACCAACACCGGGGAGCTGTTTTTT.

The chain uses TRBV11-2 and TRBJ1-1; TRBD1 aligns across 10 bases. The CDR3 runs to 17 residues. V trimming: 5 bases; J trimming: 1 base; junction bases outside the gene matches: 10. CDR1 and CDR2 (germline): SGHAT, FQNNGV. In nucleotides, the CDR3 is TGTGCCAGCAGCCGGCGGGACAGGGGTTCATCGAACACTGAAGCTTTCTTT. Its protein product is CASSRRDRGSSNTEAFF. The full variable domain, in which reference TRBV11-2 and TRBJ1-1 provide the parts outside the CDR3, is EAGVAQSPRYKIIEKRQSVAFWCNPISGHATLYWYQQILGQGPKLLIQFQNNGVVDDSQLPKDRFSAERLKGVDSTLKIQPAKLEDSAVYLCASSRRDRGSSNTEAFFGQGTRLTVV.

Turning to this clonotype: This clone may be a read error of a much larger clone one base away. The chain combines TRBV5-1 with TRBJ2-7, with TRBD1 matching 9 bases. With V trimmed by 5 bases and J by 5 bases, 14 bases remained unmatched. The CDR3 covers 16 residues. Germline V gene data show CDR1 as SGHRS and CDR2 as YFSETQ. The CDR3 reads CASSQGQGAGTHEQYF. CDR3 in DNA: TGCGCCAGCAGTCAGGGACAGGGAGCGGGAACCCACGAGCAGTACTTC.